The 20 T cell receptor beta chains below were found in one sample sequenced in a study of beta chain features in type 1 diabetes. cDNA synthesis used the whole RNA isolate, giving expressed TCRB sequences. Method: immunoSEQ multiplex PCR; TCRdb's copy keeps in-frame clones and lacks some. Among some 240,000 clones listed, 15% to 20% were seen once. General study findings and limits: A moderate, significant TCRB CDR3 shortening appeared in type 1 diabetes across four CD4+ subsets.

These receptors have no identified antigens. The sequencing sample was made of naive CD4+ T cells from blood. The origin of the receptors is a man aged 25 to 40 with type 1 diabetes.

This clone has more than one count but fewer than ten. The chain joins TRBV5-6 to TRBJ1-2; possibly TRBD1 for D (5 bases). Germline CDR1 SGHDT, CDR2 YYEEEE. V was clipped by 0 bases and J by 6 bases, with 12 bases between them. The CDR3 is made up of 14 amino acids. The CDR3 bases are TGTGCCAGCAGCTTGGGACAGAGCTTCAATGGCTACACCTTC. It yields the protein CASSLGQSFNGYTF.

The DNA of the CDR3 is TGTGCCAGCAGTTCGACAGCGGGGGGCTACACCTTC. It translates to CASSSTAGGYTF. This sequence joins TRBV5-4 and TRBJ1-2; D perhaps matches TRBD1 (5 bases). The V end lost 5 bases, the J end lost 8 bases, and 13 bases lay between the germline ends. CDR1 SGHNT and CDR2 YYREEE come from the germline V gene (reference sequence). The CDR3 contains 12 residues.

This clone was found a few times. Other DNA sequences from this sample encode an identical CDR3 as well. V and J are TRBV29-1 and TRBJ2-7; 11 positions agree with TRBD2. The V segment lost 7 bases and the J segment 2 bases; nucleotides outside the gene matches: 7. CDR1 is SQVTM, CDR2 ANQGSEA, per germline. CDR3 length: 14 residues. CDR3 in amino acids: CSAYSGRAPYEQYF. CDR3 coding DNA: TGCAGCGCCTATAGCGGGAGGGCCCCCTACGAGCAGTACTTC.

This clone was observed a handful of times. The chain couples TRBV29-1 to TRBJ1-2, with unresolved D. The V end lost 2 bases, the J end lost 7 bases, and 11 bases lay between the germline ends. Germline-derived CDR1 and CDR2 are SQVTM and ANQGSEA. This CDR3 has 12 residues. CDR3 protein: CSVENTETGYTF. CDR3 DNA: TGCAGCGTTGAAAATACAGAGACTGGCTACACCTTC.

This clone appeared a few times. The genes are TRBV5-1 and TRBJ1-5; D remains unclear. Germline loops: CDR1 SGHRS, CDR2 YFSETQ. The CDR3 runs to 13 residues. V shed 0 bases and J shed 5 bases, with 6 bases lying between them. Written as DNA, the CDR3 is TGCGCCAGCAGCTTGGACTTGGATCAGCCCCAGCATTTT. Protein sequence: CASSLDLDQPQHF.

This clone has just a few counts. The V gene is TRBV25-1, the J gene TRBJ1-1; tentatively, D is TRBD1 (5 bases). CDR3 length: 14 residues. V gave up 4 bases and J gave up 1 base, with 10 bases separating them. Germline loops: CDR1 MGHDK, CDR2 SYGVNS. CDR3 sequence (DNA): TGTGCCAGCAGTGCTCTAGGACAGAACACTGAAGCTTTCTTT. Protein sequence: CASSALGQNTEAFF.

In its sample, this clone was seen a few times. The chain has TRBV29-1 and TRBJ2-5; weak D call: TRBD2 (6 bases). Trimming left V 1 base short and J 0 bases short, with 18 bases between. Looked up from germline, CDR1 is SQVTM and CDR2 is ANQGSEA. The CDR3 runs 17 residues. In DNA, the CDR3 is TGCAGCGTTGAAGGGGGACTGATGATGGGGTACCAAGAGACCCAGTACTTC. It translates to CSVEGGLMMGYQETQYF.

The chain has TRBV6-5 and TRBJ2-6, with D unresolved. CDR1 and CDR2 from the germline V gene are MNHEY and SVGAGI. Trimming took off 8 bases at V and 0 bases at J, with 11 bases between the two ends. The CDR3 spans 15 residues. The DNA of the CDR3 is TGTGCCAGCCGCGCGGTCAACTCTGGGGCCAACGTCCTGACTTTC. Protein product: CASRAVNSGANVLTF.

V gene TRBV29-1 combines with J gene TRBJ1-2; D is uncertain. The germline CDR1 and CDR2 sequences are SQVTM and ANQGSEA. V was shortened by 4 bases and J by 7 bases, with 16 bases between the two germline ends. This CDR3 region has 13 residues. CDR3 sequence: CSVGEGLGSGYTF. The CDR3 DNA is TGCAGCGTTGGGGAGGGTTTGGGCTCTGGCTACACCTTC.

This clone has a handful of counts. The V call is TRBV15, the J call TRBJ2-1; D gene uncertain. The V end lost 0 bases, the J end lost 8 bases, and 8 bases lay between the germline ends. Germline-derived CDR1 and CDR2 are LNHNV and YYDKDF (reference sequence). This CDR3 comprises 13 residues. The CDR3 bases are TGTGCCACCAGCAGAGAAAGGGCCGATGAGCAGTTCTTC. This encodes CATSRERADEQFF.

This clone has more than one count but fewer than ten. The chain uses TRBV19 and TRBJ2-3; D perhaps matches TRBD1 (6 bases). This CDR3 contains 14 residues. Trimming pared 7 bases from V and 3 bases from J, leaving 14 bases between. Germline-derived CDR1 and CDR2 are LNHDA and SQIVND (reference sequence). CDR3 DNA: TGTGCCAGTAATTCGGGGCAGGGGACAGATACGCAGTATTTT. Protein product: CASNSGQGTDTQYF. Full variable domain (remainder filled in from reference TRBV19 and TRBJ2-3): DGGITQSPKYLFRKEGQNVTLSCEQNLNHDAMYWYRQDPGQGLRLIYYSQIVNDFQKGDIAEGYSVSREKKESFPLTVTSAQKNPTAFYLCASNSGQGTDTQYFGPGTRLTVL.

Only a few counts were recorded for this clone. The chain joins TRBV5-1 to TRBJ1-1; D is possibly TRBD1 (5 bases). The CDR3 spans 14 residues. V gave up 6 bases and J gave up 1 base, with 13 bases separating them. CDR1 and CDR2 (germline): SGHRS, YFSETQ. This chain's CDR3 is CASILGTGNTEAFF. In DNA form, the CDR3 reads TGCGCCAGCATCCTTGGGACGGGGAACACTGAAGCTTTCTTT.

The chain combines TRBV9 with TRBJ2-7; no firm D call. The CDR3 contains 15 residues. Germline CDR1 reads SGDLS; CDR2 reads YYNGEE. Deletions cut 0 bases from V and 2 bases from J, with 12 bases between. CDR3 amino acids: CASSVDFGGAYEQYF. In DNA, the CDR3 is TGTGCCAGCAGCGTAGATTTCGGCGGAGCCTACGAGCAGTACTTC.

The sample holds a few counts of this clone. The CDR3 protein is CASSLEVGQQFF. The CDR3 bases are TGTGCCAGCAGCTTAGAGGTGGGACAGCAGTTCTTC. The rearrangement uses TRBV7-9 and TRBJ2-1; the D gene could be TRBD1 or TRBD2 (5 bases each). The V gene lost 1 base and the J gene lost 11 bases, with 9 bases spanning the gap. The CDR3 totals 12 residues. Per germline, CDR1 SEHNR and CDR2 FQNEAQ (reference sequence).

The rearrangement joins TRBV29-1 to TRBJ1-5; 7 bases are shared with TRBD1. The CDR3 is 13 amino acids. Germline V gene data show CDR1 as SQVTM and CDR2 as ANQGSEA. V shed 4 bases, J shed 4 bases, and the junction held 4 bases outside the gene matches. The CDR3 protein is CSVGDSINQPQHF. The DNA for the CDR3 is TGCAGCGTTGGGGACAGCATAAATCAGCCCCAGCATTTT.

There are a few counts of this clone. The genes are TRBV29-1 and TRBJ2-7; 7 bases match TRBD1. Trimming removed 5 bases from V and 6 bases from J; junction bases left unmatched: 7. This CDR3 is 12 amino acids long. Germline V CDR1 and CDR2: SQVTM, ANQGSEA. The CDR3 loop reads CSVRQGLTEQYF. The CDR3 nucleotides read TGCAGCGTTCGACAGGGTCTCACCGAGCAGTACTTC.

The table lists this clone with a few counts. The chain is built from TRBV9 and TRBJ2-6; D is unclear. Germline values: CDR1 SGDLS, CDR2 YYNGEE. This CDR3 region has 15 residues. With 1 base removed from V and 2 bases from J, the gap between germline ends came to 7 bases. The CDR3, as DNA: TGTGCCAGCAGCGTAAGTACTGCTGGGGCCAACGTCCTGACTTTC. Translating gives CASSVSTAGANVLTF.

This clone was found a few times. This chain links TRBV7-2 with TRBJ2-1; D is perhaps TRBD1 or TRBD2 (5 bases each). The V and J ends lost 3 bases and 8 bases respectively, with 17 bases between them. Looked up from germline, CDR1 is SGHTA and CDR2 is FQGNSA. The length of the CDR3 is 15 residues. CDR3 protein: CASSFRSVEGHEQFF. CDR3 coding DNA: TGTGCCAGCAGCTTCCGGTCTGTTGAGGGGCATGAGCAGTTCTTC.

The V call is TRBV11-2, the J call TRBJ2-1; no clear D gene. Germline-derived CDR1 and CDR2 are SGHAT and FQNNGV. Deletions cut 5 bases from V and 8 bases from J, with 7 bases between. The CDR3 is 11 residues long. The CDR3 bases are TGTGCCAGCAGCCCTTATGATGAGCAGTTCTTC. Protein product: CASSPYDEQFF.

This clone was counted a few times. CDR3 residues: CASSFPGTSANTGELFF. The CDR3 nucleotides read TGTGCCAGCAGCTTTCCCGGGACTAGCGCGAACACCGGGGAGCTGTTTTTT. The chain links TRBV7-3 to TRBJ2-2, with 10 bases aligning to TRBD2. This CDR3 is built from 17 residues. The ends lost 3 bases at V and 0 bases at J; junction bases unmatched: 4. CDR1 and CDR2 from the germline V gene are SGHTA and FQGTGA.